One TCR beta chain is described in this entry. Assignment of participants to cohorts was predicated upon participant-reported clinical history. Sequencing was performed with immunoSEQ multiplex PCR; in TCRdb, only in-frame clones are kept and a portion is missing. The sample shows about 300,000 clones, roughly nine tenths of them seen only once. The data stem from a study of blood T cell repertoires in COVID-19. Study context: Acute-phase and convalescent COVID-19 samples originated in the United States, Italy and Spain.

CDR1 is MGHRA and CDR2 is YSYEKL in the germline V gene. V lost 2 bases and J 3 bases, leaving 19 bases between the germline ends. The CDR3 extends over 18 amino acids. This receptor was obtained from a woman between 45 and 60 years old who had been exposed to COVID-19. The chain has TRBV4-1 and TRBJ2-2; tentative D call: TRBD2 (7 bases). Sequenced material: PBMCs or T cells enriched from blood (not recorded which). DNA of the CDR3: TGCGCCAGCAGCCAAAAGGGCCCGGGGGGCGACGACACCGGGGAGCTGTTTTTT. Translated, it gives CASSQKGPGGDDTGELFF.